This TCR beta chain was sequenced for a study of cytomegalovirus exposure and HLA in healthy donors. Germline V lookup: CDR1 SGHRS, CDR2 YFSETQ. CDR3 length equals 14 residues. Trimming left V 0 bases short and J 7 bases short, with 8 bases between. The PCR was carried out with 60 Vbeta primers and 13 Jbeta primers. Original data processing: A later analysis tallied some 84 million unique TCR beta chains, approximately 11 million of them shared. Some clones are missing from TCRdb's copy, which holds only in-frame ones; the method was immunoSEQ multiplex PCR. For V, J and clone size, that table is used; D and trimming come from the DNA. The table has 150,000 to 200,000 clones, more than 60% seen once; the top ten hold 2% to 2.5%.

This chain links TRBV5-1 with TRBJ1-6; D is ambiguous. Sequenced sample: PBMCs. This TCR came from a human donor in good health. This chain's CDR3 is CASSLARENSPLHF. The CDR3 bases are TGCGCCAGCAGCTTGGCCCGGGAAAATTCACCCCTCCACTTT.